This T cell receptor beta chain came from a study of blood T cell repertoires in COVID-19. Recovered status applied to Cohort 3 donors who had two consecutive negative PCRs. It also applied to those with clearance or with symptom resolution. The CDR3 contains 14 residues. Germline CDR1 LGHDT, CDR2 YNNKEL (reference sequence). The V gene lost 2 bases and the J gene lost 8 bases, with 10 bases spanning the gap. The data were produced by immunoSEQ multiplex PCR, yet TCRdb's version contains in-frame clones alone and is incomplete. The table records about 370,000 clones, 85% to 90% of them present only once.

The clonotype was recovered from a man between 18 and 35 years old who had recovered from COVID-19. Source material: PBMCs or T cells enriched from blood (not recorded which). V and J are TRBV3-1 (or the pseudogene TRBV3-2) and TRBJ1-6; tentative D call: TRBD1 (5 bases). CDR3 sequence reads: CASSQTDRYSPLHF. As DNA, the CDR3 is TGTGCCAGCAGCCAAACAGACAGATATTCACCCCTCCACTTT.